This T cell receptor beta chain appears in the sequencing data of a study of blood T cell repertoires in COVID-19. Original processing methods: Amplification from reference gene primers served as the basis for estimated nucleated cell counts. TCRdb keeps only in-frame clones here, not all; method: immunoSEQ multiplex PCR. The DNA was the basis for D and trimming; V, J and clone size are from that table. Of around 310,000 clones listed, over 75% are singletons. Ages ranged from about 18 to 89 years, with residence in around 24 US areas. Participants had their cohort set by participant-reported clinical history. Among Cohort 3 donors, those recovered had two negative PCRs, clearance, or symptom resolution. Trimming pared 5 bases from V and 4 bases from J, leaving 11 bases between. Germline CDR1 and CDR2: MDHEN and SYDVKM. CDR3 size: 13 residues.

The sequenced sample consisted of PBMCs or T cells enriched from blood (not recorded which). The rearrangement links TRBV28 to TRBJ1-2; the D gene is possibly TRBD1 (5 bases). This TCR derives from a man aged 30 to 39 who had recovered from COVID-19. This chain's CDR3 is CASSPREFYGYTF. CDR3 bases: TGTGCCAGCAGTCCCAGGGAATTCTATGGCTACACCTTC.